The clone carrying this T cell receptor beta chain was detected only once. Its matching antigen is unknown. This specimen belongs to a study of graft-versus-host responses after intestinal transplantation. The germline V gene has CDR1 SGHTA and CDR2 FQGNSA. The CDR3 runs to 15 residues. Trimming stripped 5 bases from V and 6 bases from J, with 16 bases between. Findings and limits, study-wide: Recipient-marrow GvH clones were detected, some having first appeared in ileum or blood.

Profiling relied on immunoSEQ multiplex PCR, and the TCRdb table lists in-frame clones only, not all of them. Among approximately 25,000 clones listed, 80% to 95% were seen once. This clonotype was sampled from a human patient who received an intestinal transplant, so some T cells may come from the graft donor. The rearrangement joins TRBV7-2 to TRBJ2-2; unclear D gene. Sequencing used PBMCs, obtained 18 days after transplant. The CDR3 DNA sequence: TGTGCCAGCAGCCCAAGAGACGGCTTTCCCGGGGAGCTGTTTTTT. Amino acid sequence: CASSPRDGFPGELFF.